Listed below are T cell receptor beta chains from one sample, sequenced in a study of cytomegalovirus exposure and HLA in healthy donors. Using immunoSEQ multiplex PCR, the repertoire was profiled, and TCRdb retains in-frame clones only, with some absent. Its table records 200,000 to 250,000 clones. The sequencing input was PBMCs. The source is a girl aged 2-10 years in good health and CMV-seropositive. The CDR3 runs from the conserved cysteine through the conserved F or W.

j_gene	v_gene	CDR3aa
TRBJ2-1	TRBV28	CASSLSRFNEQFF
TRBJ2-1	TRBV28	CASRLPQWSYNEQFF
TRBJ2-5	TRBV2	CASSAGMLQGRETQYF
TRBJ2-7	TRBV28	CASSTSILAGLGLPYEQYF
TRBJ2-1	TRBV5-1	CASSSAAGGILNEQFF
TRBJ2-5	TRBV15	CATSSGLGPQYF
TRBJ2-5	TRBV29-1	CSVAYRVQETQYF
TRBJ1-1	TRBV7-8	CASSSRDRGYITEAFF
TRBJ1-4	TRBV5-1	CASSGGVNEKLFF
TRBJ2-7	TRBV14	CASSQVAGASSYEQYF
TRBJ2-5	TRBV10-3	CAISDRAGETQYF
TRBJ2-3	TRBV19	CASSESFASGDTQYF
TRBJ1-3	TRBV27	CASSLSRVASGNTIYF
TRBJ2-7	TRBV27	CASSPHSMRYEQYF
TRBJ1-5	TRBV7-9	CASSLDRGLQPQHF
TRBJ2-3	TRBV19	CASDDRGLPQYF
TRBJ2-7	TRBV5-6	CASKEFRDRGSYEQYF
TRBJ2-5	TRBV5-6	CASSLMLRRLREEETQYF
TRBJ2-1	TRBV7-9	CASRRRDREYNEQFF
TRBJ1-2	TRBV5-1	CASSLAGDYGYTF
TRBJ2-1	TRBV28	CASSLAVSSYNGQFF
TRBJ2-7	TRBV5-1	CASSFGTSGKEQYF
TRBJ1-2	TRBV27	CASSVGTGGIYGYTF
TRBJ2-5	TRBV5-1	CASSPGLAGETQYF
TRBJ2-1	TRBV28	CASSPYRGNNEQFF
TRBJ1-4	TRBV29-1	CSVRTGDEKLFF
TRBJ1-3	TRBV10-1	CASSESGSSGNTIYF
TRBJ2-7	TRBV5-5	CASSLGDRLVHEQYF
TRBJ1-1	TRBV14	CASSQIGGFNTEAFF
TRBJ2-7	TRBV11-2	CASSAPGTGVVEYF
TRBJ2-7	TRBV19	CASSTRQGPRAQCF
TRBJ2-3	TRBV2	CASSFEPGQGVTDTQYF
TRBJ1-1	TRBV21-1	CASSLRGSYLTIEAFF
TRBJ1-2	TRBV5-1	CASSLQGGSKGRNYGYTF
TRBJ2-7	TRBV29-1	CSVEHNGAEQYF
TRBJ2-2	TRBV9	CASSVGGRAPGELFF
TRBJ2-1	TRBV9	CASSVSFGQGYNEQFF
TRBJ1-2	TRBV28	CASSRTGGNGYTF
TRBJ1-1	TRBV2	CASSSLAERAFF
TRBJ2-3	TRBV7-9	CASSDGGDTQYF
TRBJ2-7	TRBV6-5	CASSYSRSTAYEQYF